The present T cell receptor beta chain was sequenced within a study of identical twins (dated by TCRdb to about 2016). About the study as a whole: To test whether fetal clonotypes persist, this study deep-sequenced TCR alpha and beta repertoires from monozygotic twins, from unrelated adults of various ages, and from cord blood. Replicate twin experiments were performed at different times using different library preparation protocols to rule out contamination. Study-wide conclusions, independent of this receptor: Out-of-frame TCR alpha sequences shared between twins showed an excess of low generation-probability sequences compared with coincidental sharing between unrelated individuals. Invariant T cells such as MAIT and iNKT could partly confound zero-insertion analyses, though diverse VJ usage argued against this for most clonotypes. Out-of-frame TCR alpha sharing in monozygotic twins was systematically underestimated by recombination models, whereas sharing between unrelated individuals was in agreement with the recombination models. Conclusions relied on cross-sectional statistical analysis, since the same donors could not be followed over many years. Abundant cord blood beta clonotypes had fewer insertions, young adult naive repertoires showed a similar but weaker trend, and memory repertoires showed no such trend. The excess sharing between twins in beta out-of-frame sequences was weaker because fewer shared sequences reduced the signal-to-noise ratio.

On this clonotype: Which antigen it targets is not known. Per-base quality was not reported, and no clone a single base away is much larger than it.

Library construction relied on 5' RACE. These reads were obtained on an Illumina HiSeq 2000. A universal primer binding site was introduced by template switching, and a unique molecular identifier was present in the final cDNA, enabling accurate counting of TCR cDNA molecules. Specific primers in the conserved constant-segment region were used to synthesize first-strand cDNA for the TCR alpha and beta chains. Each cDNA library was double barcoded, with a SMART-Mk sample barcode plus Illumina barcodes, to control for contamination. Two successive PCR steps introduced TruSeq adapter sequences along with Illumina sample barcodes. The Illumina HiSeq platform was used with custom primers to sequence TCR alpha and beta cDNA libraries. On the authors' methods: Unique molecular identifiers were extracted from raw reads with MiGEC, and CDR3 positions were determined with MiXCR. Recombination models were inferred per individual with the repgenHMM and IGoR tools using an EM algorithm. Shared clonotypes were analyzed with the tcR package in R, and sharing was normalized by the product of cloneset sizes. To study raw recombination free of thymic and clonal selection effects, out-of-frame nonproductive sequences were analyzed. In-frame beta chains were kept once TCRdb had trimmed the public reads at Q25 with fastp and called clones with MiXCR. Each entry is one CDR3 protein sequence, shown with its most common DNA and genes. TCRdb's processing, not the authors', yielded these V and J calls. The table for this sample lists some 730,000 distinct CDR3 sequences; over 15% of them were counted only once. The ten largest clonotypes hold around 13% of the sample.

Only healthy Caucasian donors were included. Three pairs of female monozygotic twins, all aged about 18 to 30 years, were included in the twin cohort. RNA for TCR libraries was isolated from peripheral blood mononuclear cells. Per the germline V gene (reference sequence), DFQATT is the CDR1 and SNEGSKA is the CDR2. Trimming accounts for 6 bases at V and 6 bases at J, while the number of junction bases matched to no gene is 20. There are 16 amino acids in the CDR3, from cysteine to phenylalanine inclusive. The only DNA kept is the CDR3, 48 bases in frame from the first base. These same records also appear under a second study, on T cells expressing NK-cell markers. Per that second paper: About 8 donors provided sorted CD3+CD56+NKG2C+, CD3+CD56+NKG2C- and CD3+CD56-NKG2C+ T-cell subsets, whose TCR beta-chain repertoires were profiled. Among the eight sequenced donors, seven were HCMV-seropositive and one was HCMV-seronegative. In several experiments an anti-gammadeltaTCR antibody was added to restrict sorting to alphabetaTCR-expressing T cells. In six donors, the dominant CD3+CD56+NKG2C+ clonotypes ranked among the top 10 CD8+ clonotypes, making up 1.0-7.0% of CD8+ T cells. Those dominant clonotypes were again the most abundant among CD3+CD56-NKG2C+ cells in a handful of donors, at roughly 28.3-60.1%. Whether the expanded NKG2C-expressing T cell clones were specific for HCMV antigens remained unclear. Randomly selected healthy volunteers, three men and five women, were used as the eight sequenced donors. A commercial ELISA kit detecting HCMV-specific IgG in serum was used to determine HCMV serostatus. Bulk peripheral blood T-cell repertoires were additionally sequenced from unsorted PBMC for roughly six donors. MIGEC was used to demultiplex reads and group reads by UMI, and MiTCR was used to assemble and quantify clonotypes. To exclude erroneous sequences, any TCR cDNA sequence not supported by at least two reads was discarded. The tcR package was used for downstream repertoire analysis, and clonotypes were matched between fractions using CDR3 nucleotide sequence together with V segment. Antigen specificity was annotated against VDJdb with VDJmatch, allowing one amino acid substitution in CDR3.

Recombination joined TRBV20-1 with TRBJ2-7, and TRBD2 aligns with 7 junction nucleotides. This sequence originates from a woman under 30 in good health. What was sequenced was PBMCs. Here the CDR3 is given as CSANLWGRAVKSEQYF. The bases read TGCAGTGCCAATTTATGGGGGAGGGCCGTTAAGAGCGAGCAGTACTTC.